This T cell receptor (beta chain) was sequenced for a study of T cells in Graves' hyperthyroidism and ophthalmopathy. What was amplified from RNA transcripts were TCR beta CDR3 regions. When the TCR CDR3 underwent first-round RT-PCR, the HTBI primer set was used. In TCRdb, the multiplex PCR reads were re-called with MiXCR into one record per CDR3 protein. The data contain approximately 720,000 distinct CDR3 sequences, approximately 18% of them singletons. This clonotype appeared many times. The J segment lost 5 bases and the V segment lost 3 bases, leaving 6 bases of the junction unmatched. The CDR3 is 15 amino acids. Germline V lookup: CDR1 SNHLY, CDR2 FYNNEI.

The V and J genes are TRBV2 and TRBJ1-1; 10 bases are shared with TRBD1. Sequenced material: blood. The origin of this receptor is a woman in her forties or fifties with Graves' hyperthyroidism that later progressed to Graves' ophthalmopathy. The CDR3 protein is CASSDPGQGRTEAFF. In nucleotides, the CDR3 is TGTGCCAGCAGTGACCCGGGACAGGGGAGGACTGAAGCTTTCTTT.